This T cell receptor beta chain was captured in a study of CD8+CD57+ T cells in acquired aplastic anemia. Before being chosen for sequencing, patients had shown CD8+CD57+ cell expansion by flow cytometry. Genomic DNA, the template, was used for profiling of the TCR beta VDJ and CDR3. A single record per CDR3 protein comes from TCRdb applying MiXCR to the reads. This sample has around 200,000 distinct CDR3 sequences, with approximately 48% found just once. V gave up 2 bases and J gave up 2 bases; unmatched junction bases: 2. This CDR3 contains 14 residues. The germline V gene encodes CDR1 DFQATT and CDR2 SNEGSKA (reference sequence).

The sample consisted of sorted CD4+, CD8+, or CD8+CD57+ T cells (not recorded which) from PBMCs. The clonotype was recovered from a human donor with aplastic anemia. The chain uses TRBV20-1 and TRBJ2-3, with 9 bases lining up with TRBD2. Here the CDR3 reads CSARLAGTTDTQYF. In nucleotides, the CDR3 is TGCAGTGCTAGACTAGCGGGGACCACAGATACGCAGTATTTT.